These 30 T cell receptor beta chains came from one sample sequenced in a study of shared clonotypes between healthy human individuals. The protocol was immunoSEQ multiplex PCR, while the TCRdb copy is restricted to in-frame clones and leaves out a portion. The sample holds 550,000 to 850,000 clones, 72% seen once. Sequencing used memory CD4+ T cells sorted from blood. Subset meaning: CD45RA-negative fraction. These receptor sequences come from a woman under 40 in good health.

The chain couples TRBV7-9 to TRBJ2-1; TRBD2 aligns across 12 bases. The CDR3 spans 16 residues. CDR1 and CDR2 from the germline V gene are SEHNR and FQNEAQ (reference sequence). Unmatched junction bases numbered 13, after V lost 8 bases and J lost 8 bases. The chain's CDR3 is CASSIWGTSGRDEQFF. DNA for the CDR3: TGTGCCAGCTCAATCTGGGGGACTAGCGGGCGGGATGAGCAGTTCTTC.

There are many counts of this clone. The chain carries TRBV11-2 and TRBJ1-4; no definite D call. CDR1 and CDR2 from the germline V gene are SGHAT and FQNNGV. V shed 2 bases and J shed 6 bases, with 13 bases lying between them. The CDR3 spans 15 residues. CDR3 nucleotide sequence: TGTGCCAGCAGCTTATATCGGGGTATTGATGAAAAACTGTTTTTT. Amino acids: CASSLYRGIDEKLFF.

This clone was seen a few times. The chain is built from TRBV7-9 and TRBJ2-5; 7 nucleotides agree with TRBD2. CDR1 SEHNR and CDR2 FQNEAQ come from the germline V gene (reference sequence). The CDR3 sequence is 17 residues long. Germline trimming cut 0 bases from V and 0 bases from J; bases unmatched to any gene: 7. The CDR3 loop reads CASSLARLADHQETQYF. For the CDR3, the DNA is TGTGCCAGCAGCTTAGCGCGTCTAGCGGATCACCAAGAGACCCAGTACTTC.

With regard to this clone: A much larger clonotype is one base distant, so this may be a read error. This sample also contains other DNA sequences that code for the same CDR3. The CDR3 DNA sequence: TGTGCCAGCACCCGGACAGGGGGGTATCAGCCCCAGCATTTT. Amino acids: CASTRTGGYQPQHF. V and J are TRBV2 and TRBJ1-5, with 10 positions matching TRBD1. The CDR3 sequence is 14 residues long. The J segment lost 5 bases and the V segment lost 7 bases, leaving 5 bases of the junction unmatched. CDR1 is SNHLY and CDR2 is FYNNEI in the germline V gene.

This clone was picked up one time. The genes are TRBV28 and TRBJ2-5, with a weak D call TRBD1 (6 bases). V was shortened by 8 bases and J by 3 bases, with 13 bases between the two germline ends. CDR1 and CDR2 (germline): MDHEN, SYDVKM. The CDR3 has 13 residues. The DNA for the CDR3 is TGTGCCAGCGGACAGATGCCCGAAGAGACCCAGTACTTC. This translates into CASGQMPEETQYF.

This clone showed up just a few times. The gene calls are TRBV28 and TRBJ1-2; D remains ambiguous. Germline CDR1 MDHEN, CDR2 SYDVKM. Trimming took 9 bases from V and 1 from J, leaving 15 bases between them. This CDR3 has 14 amino acids. The CDR3 DNA is TGTGCCAGACACCCGGAGTCCATTAACTATGGCTACACCTTC. Protein: CARHPESINYGYTF.

This clone was observed a handful of times. The chain employs TRBV27 and TRBJ2-7, with TRBD2 matching over 10 bases. V was clipped by 6 bases and J by 1 base; unmatched bases: 18. The CDR3 sequence is 19 residues long. Germline-derived CDR1 and CDR2 are MNHEY and SMNVEV (reference sequence). The CDR3 DNA is TGTGCCAGCAGAGGGTACGGAAGGACTAGCGGAAAAGGGTCCTACGAGCAGTACTTC. Translated, it gives CASRGYGRTSGKGSYEQYF.

In its sample, this clone was seen once. The rearrangement uses TRBV19 and TRBJ2-6; D is possibly TRBD1 or TRBD2 (5 bases each). Trimming left V 1 base short and J 0 bases short, with 10 bases between. This CDR3 comprises 17 residues. The germline V gene encodes CDR1 LNHDA and CDR2 SQIVND (reference sequence). The CDR3 is CASSIGGRDSGANVLTF. The CDR3 nucleotides are TGTGCCAGTAGTATAGGGGGACGGGACTCTGGGGCCAACGTCCTGACTTTC. The full variable domain, with the rest looked up from reference TRBV19 and TRBJ2-6, is DGGITQSPKYLFRKEGQNVTLSCEQNLNHDAMYWYRQDPGQGLRLIYYSQIVNDFQKGDIAEGYSVSREKKESFPLTVTSAQKNPTAFYLCASSIGGRDSGANVLTFGAGSRLTVL.

The CDR3 protein is CASSTFWEQGALGYTF. In DNA form, the CDR3 reads TGTGCCAGCAGTACTTTTTGGGAACAGGGGGCGCTAGGCTACACCTTC. V and J are TRBV28 and TRBJ1-2; 9 bases align to TRBD1. The CDR3 is made up of 16 amino acids. From germline, CDR1 is MDHEN and CDR2 SYDVKM. V lost 5 bases to trimming and J lost 8 bases; unmatched junction nucleotides: 15.

V gene TRBV28 combines with J gene TRBJ1-5, with D unclear. The CDR3 has 15 residues. Germline V gene data show CDR1 as MDHEN and CDR2 as SYDVKM. Trimming took 6 bases from V and 1 from J, leaving 13 bases between them. The CDR3 loop reads CASRSPTASNQPQHF. CDR3 in DNA: TGTGCCAGCAGGTCACCCACAGCCAGCAATCAGCCCCAGCATTTT.

This clone was observed at least ten times. The V call is TRBV19, the J call TRBJ2-2, with a tentative D call TRBD1 (5 bases). V was pared by 4 bases and J by 6 bases, with 15 bases between. The CDR3 has 15 amino acids. Germline-derived CDR1 and CDR2 are LNHDA and SQIVND (reference sequence). The CDR3 nucleotides are TGTGCCAGTAGTAAATGGACAAATGAGGCCGGGGAGCTGTTTTTT. Encoded protein: CASSKWTNEAGELFF.

The chain employs TRBV6-1 and TRBJ2-7, with TRBD1 identical over 7 bases. V lost 7 bases to trimming and J lost 1 base; unmatched junction nucleotides: 10. The CDR3 spans 15 residues. Per the germline V gene, CDR1 is MNHNS and CDR2 is SASEGT. This CDR3 reads CASIRRAGGSYEQYF. CDR3 coding DNA: TGTGCCAGCATCAGAAGGGCAGGGGGTTCCTACGAGCAGTACTTC.

V usage is TRBV9 and J usage is TRBJ2-3, with TRBD2 matching over 14 bases. V gave up 4 bases and J gave up 6 bases; unmatched junction bases: 10. The V gene's germline CDR1 is SGDLS and CDR2 YYNGEE. The CDR3 has 17 amino acids. The CDR3 loop is CASSPGLAGGSRDTQYF. As DNA, the CDR3 is TGTGCCAGCAGCCCCGGACTAGCGGGGGGCTCACGGGATACGCAGTATTTT.

V gene TRBV4-1 combines with J gene TRBJ1-1; D might be TRBD1 (6 bases). V lost 1 base and J 5 bases, leaving 11 bases between the germline ends. The CDR3 contains 14 residues. CDR1 is MGHRA, CDR2 YSYEKL, per germline. The CDR3 DNA sequence: TGCGCCAGCAGCCAAGTAGGAGGGGGAACTGAAGCTTTCTTT. Encoded protein: CASSQVGGGTEAFF.

The rearrangement uses TRBV2 and TRBJ1-5; tentative D call: TRBD1 (6 bases). This CDR3 is built from 16 residues. CDR1 and CDR2 (germline): SNHLY, FYNNEI. V gave up 8 bases and J gave up 0 bases, with 17 bases separating them. CDR3 loop: CASSARGQHSNQPQHF. As DNA, the CDR3 is TGTGCCAGCTCAGCCAGGGGTCAACATAGCAATCAGCCCCAGCATTTT.

This clone was counted between two and nine times. The chain employs TRBV7-6 and TRBJ2-3; D might be TRBD2 (5 bases). This CDR3 has 12 amino acids. V lost 3 bases and J lost 10, with 11 bases in between. CDR1 and CDR2 (germline): SGHVS, FNYEAQ. CDR3 nucleotides: TGTGCCAGCAGCTTTTCGATGGAGGCGCAGTATTTT. It codes for CASSFSMEAQYF. Drawing the rest from reference TRBV7-6 and TRBJ2-3, the complete variable domain is GAGVSQSPRYKVTKRGQDVALRCDPISGHVSLYWYRQALGQGPEFLTYFNYEAQQDKSGLPNDRFSAERPEGSISTLTIQRTEQRDSAMYRCASSFSMEAQYFGPGTRLTVL.

This chain connects TRBV6-1 to TRBJ2-2, with D tentatively TRBD2 (5 bases). Germline-derived CDR1 and CDR2 are MNHNS and SASEGT. V lost 7 bases to trimming and J lost 5 bases, with 11 bases between them. This CDR3 spans 13 amino acids. In DNA form, the CDR3 reads TGTGCCAGCACACTCTCGGGGACCGGGGAGCTGTTTTTT. As protein: CASTLSGTGELFF.

The chain combines TRBV5-1 with TRBJ2-1, with TRBD2 identical over 7 bases. The CDR3 consists of 15 residues. V was pared by 3 bases and J by 8 bases, with 11 bases of the junction left unmatched. From germline, CDR1 is SGHRS and CDR2 YFSETQ. The chain's CDR3 is CASSWEVGGKYEQFF. Here the CDR3 DNA reads TGCGCCAGCAGCTGGGAGGTGGGAGGGAAATATGAGCAGTTCTTC.

The sample holds one count of this clone. Given a much more abundant clone one base away, this may be a read error. This sample also contains other DNA sequences that code for the same CDR3. This chain connects TRBV5-1 to TRBJ2-1; 10 positions match TRBD2. The ends lost 4 bases at V and 3 bases at J; junction bases unmatched: 4. This CDR3 has 15 amino acids. Germline values: CDR1 SGHRS, CDR2 YFSETQ. The DNA of the CDR3 is TGCGCCAGCAGCCCGGCTAGCGGGAGCTACAATGAGCAGTTCTTC. This sequence encodes CASSPASGSYNEQFF.

This chain joins TRBV6-5 and TRBJ1-4; D gene unclear. Trimming removed 10 bases at V and 4 bases at J, with 7 bases between. Germline assignment: CDR1 MNHEY and CDR2 SVGAGI. The CDR3 is made up of 11 amino acids. CDR3 residues: CATRGNEKLFF. CDR3 bases: TGTGCCACCCGGGGTAATGAAAAACTGTTTTTT.

The rearrangement uses TRBV28 and TRBJ2-7; 9 bases fit TRBD2. V shed 3 bases, J shed 4 bases, and the junction held 7 bases outside the gene matches. Per the germline V gene, CDR1 is MDHEN and CDR2 is SYDVKM. The CDR3 has 15 residues. The CDR3 region has the DNA TGTGCCAGCAGTTTTTTCGCGGGAGGGTTTTACGAGCAGTACTTC. This sequence encodes CASSFFAGGFYEQYF.

This clone was recorded only once. The chain is built from TRBV19 and TRBJ1-2; 10 bases fit TRBD1. With V trimmed by 5 bases and J by 4 bases, 4 bases remained unmatched. Germline values: CDR1 LNHDA, CDR2 SQIVND (reference sequence). The CDR3 runs to 14 residues. CDR3 in DNA: TGTGCCAGTAGTCGGGACAGGGGAGCCTATGGCTACACCTTC. It yields the protein CASSRDRGAYGYTF.

As concerns this clone: Different DNA sequences within this sample yield the same CDR3. The V and J genes are TRBV18 and TRBJ2-3; D not certain. The germline V gene encodes CDR1 KGHSH and CDR2 LQKENI. V lost 1 base and J lost 3, with 2 bases in between. The CDR3 is made up of 12 amino acids. The CDR3 coding sequence is TGTGCCAGCTCACCACGAACAGATACGCAGTATTTT. It translates to CASSPRTDTQYF.

This clone was found a few times. This chain's CDR3 is CASSGGATGELFF. The DNA for the CDR3 is TGTGCCAGTAGTGGGGGGGCCACCGGGGAGCTGTTTTTT. The chain links TRBV19 to TRBJ2-2; D is possibly TRBD2 (7 bases). The CDR3 covers 13 residues. V shed 5 bases and J shed 4 bases, with 8 bases lying between them. Germline CDR1 LNHDA, CDR2 SQIVND (reference sequence).

The chain combines TRBV6-1 with TRBJ2-7; 7 bases match TRBD1. V dropped 6 bases and J dropped 2; count of bases not matched to a gene: 7. There are 14 residues in the CDR3. The germline CDR1 and CDR2 sequences are MNHNS and SASEGT. Here the CDR3 DNA reads TGTGCCAGCAGCCTACCAGGGGGAACCTACGAGCAGTACTTC. It codes for CASSLPGGTYEQYF.

V and J are TRBV19 and TRBJ2-3; 12 bases are a match to TRBD2. This CDR3 spans 17 amino acids. Trimming at V came to 5 bases and at J to 3 bases, leaving 9 bases not matched to a gene. Looked up from germline, CDR1 is LNHDA and CDR2 is SQIVND (reference sequence). The CDR3 is CASSLKWTSGITDTQYF. In nucleotides, the CDR3 is TGTGCCAGTAGTCTTAAATGGACTAGCGGGATAACAGATACGCAGTATTTT.

For the CDR3, the DNA is TGTGCCAGCTCACGGTCGGGTTTGGGGACTAGCGGAGTCCAAGAGACCCAGTACTTC. Translated: CASSRSGLGTSGVQETQYF. V is TRBV18 and J is TRBJ2-5; 11 nucleotides align to TRBD2. Germline loops: CDR1 KGHSH, CDR2 LQKENI. There are 19 residues in the CDR3. J gave up 1 base and V 4 bases, and 14 bases lay outside the gene matches.

With regard to this clone: Within the sample, other DNA sequences also encode this same CDR3. The V gene is TRBV6-5, the J gene TRBJ2-1; 7 bases agree with TRBD1. Germline-derived CDR1 and CDR2 are MNHEY and SVGAGI. J gave up 10 bases and V 6 bases, and 9 bases lay outside the gene matches. The CDR3 runs to 13 residues. CDR3 in amino acids: CASRPDRVGEQFF. CDR3 DNA: TGTGCCAGCAGACCCGACAGGGTTGGCGAGCAGTTCTTC.

This clone has just a few counts. The rearrangement links TRBV9 to TRBJ1-1; TRBD1 is a possible D gene (5 bases). Trimming removed 4 bases from V and 7 bases from J, with 11 bases in between. The germline V gene encodes CDR1 SGDLS and CDR2 YYNGEE. The CDR3 is 12 residues long. CDR3 bases: TGTGCCAGCAGCCTCAGGGTAGGTGAAGCTTTCTTT. Its translation is CASSLRVGEAFF.

This CDR3 reads CASRPRTGSKEMGYTF. The DNA for the CDR3 is TGTGCCAGCAGACCACGGACAGGGTCGAAGGAGATGGGCTACACCTTC. The V call is TRBV27, the J call TRBJ1-2, with 8 bases identical to TRBD1. Unmatched junction bases numbered 17, after V lost 6 bases and J lost 8 bases. CDR3 length: 16 residues. CDR1 is MNHEY and CDR2 is SMNVEV in the germline V gene (reference sequence).